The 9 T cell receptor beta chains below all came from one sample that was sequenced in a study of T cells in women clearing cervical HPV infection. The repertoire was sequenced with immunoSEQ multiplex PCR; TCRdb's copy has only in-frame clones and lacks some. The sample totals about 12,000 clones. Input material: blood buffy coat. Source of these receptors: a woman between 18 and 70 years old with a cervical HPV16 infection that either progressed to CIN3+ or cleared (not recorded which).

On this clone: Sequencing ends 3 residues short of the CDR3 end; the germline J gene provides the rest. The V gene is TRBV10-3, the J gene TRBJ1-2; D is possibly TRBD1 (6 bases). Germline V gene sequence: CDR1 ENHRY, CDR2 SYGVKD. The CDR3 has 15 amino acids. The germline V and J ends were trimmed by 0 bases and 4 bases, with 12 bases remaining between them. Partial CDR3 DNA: TGTGCCATCAGTGAGTCTGAGACAGGTCCCTATGGC. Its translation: CAISESETGPYG. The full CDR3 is CAISESETGPYGYTF.

Partial CDR3 DNA: TGCGCCAGCAGGGACGCAGGGGGAGGCACCGGGGAG. This gives the protein CASRDAGGGTGE. The complete CDR3 sequence is CASRDAGGGTGELFF. The chain has TRBV5-1 and TRBJ2-2, with D possibly matching TRBD1 (7 bases). The read ends 3 residues early relative to the CDR3; the germline J gene fills the gap. The CDR3 has 15 residues. Deletions cut 5 bases from V and 4 bases from J, with 15 bases between. CDR1 SGHRS and CDR2 YFSETQ come from the germline V gene.

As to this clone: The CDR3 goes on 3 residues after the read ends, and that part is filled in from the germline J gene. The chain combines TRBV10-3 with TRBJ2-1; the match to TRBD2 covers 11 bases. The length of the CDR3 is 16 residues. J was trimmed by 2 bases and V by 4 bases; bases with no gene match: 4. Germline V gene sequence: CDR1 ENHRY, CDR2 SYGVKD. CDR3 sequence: CAISGNSGGAYNEQFF. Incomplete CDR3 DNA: TGTGCCATCAGTGGGAATAGCGGGGGGGCCTACAATGAG.

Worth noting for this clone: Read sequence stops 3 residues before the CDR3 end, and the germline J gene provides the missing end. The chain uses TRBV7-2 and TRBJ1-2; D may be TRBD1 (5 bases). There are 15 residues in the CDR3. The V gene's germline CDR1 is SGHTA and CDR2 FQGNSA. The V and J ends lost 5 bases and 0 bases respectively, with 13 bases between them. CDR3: CASSQRQPSNYGYTF. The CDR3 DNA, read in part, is TGTGCCAGCAGCCAACGACAGCCCTCTAACTATGGC.

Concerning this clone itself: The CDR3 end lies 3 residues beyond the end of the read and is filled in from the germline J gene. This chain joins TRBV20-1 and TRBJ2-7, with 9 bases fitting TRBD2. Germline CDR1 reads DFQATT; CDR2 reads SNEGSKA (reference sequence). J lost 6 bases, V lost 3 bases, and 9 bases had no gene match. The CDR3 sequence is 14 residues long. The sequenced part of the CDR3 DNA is TGCAGTGCTAGGGCGATAGCGGGGGCACGCGAG. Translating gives CSARAIAGARE. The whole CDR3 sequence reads CSARAIAGAREQYF.

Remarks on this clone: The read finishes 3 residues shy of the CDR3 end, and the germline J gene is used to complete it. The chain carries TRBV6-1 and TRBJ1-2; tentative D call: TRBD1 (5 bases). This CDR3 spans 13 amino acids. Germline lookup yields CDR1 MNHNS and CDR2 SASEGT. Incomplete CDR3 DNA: TGTGCCAGCAGTGAACGCGCAGGGTTCGGC. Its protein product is CASSERAGFG. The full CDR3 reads CASSERAGFGYTF.

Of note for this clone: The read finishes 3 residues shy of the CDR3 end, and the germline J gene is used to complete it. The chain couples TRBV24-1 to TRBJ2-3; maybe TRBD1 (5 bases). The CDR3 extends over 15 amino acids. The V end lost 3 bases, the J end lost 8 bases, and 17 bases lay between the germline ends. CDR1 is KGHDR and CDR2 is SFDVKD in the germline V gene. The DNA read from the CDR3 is TGTGCCACCAGTGATACGACCCGAGCTCAGGGTACG. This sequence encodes CATSDTTRAQGT. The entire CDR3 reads CATSDTTRAQGTQYF.

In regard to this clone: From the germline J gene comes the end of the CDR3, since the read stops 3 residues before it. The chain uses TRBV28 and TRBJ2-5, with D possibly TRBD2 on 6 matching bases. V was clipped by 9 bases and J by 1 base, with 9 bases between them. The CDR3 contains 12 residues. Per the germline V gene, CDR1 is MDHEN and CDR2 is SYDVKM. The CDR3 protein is CASSGGQETQYF. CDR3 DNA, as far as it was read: TGTGCCAGTTCCGGGGGCCAAGAGACC.

CDR3 protein: CASSSWTAFTNTGELFF. CDR3 bases read: TGTGCCAGCAGCTCATGGACAGCCTTCACTAACACCGGGGAG. V gene TRBV9 combines with J gene TRBJ2-2; a possible D gene is TRBD1 (6 bases). Sequencing ends 3 residues short of the CDR3 end; the germline J gene provides the rest. The CDR3 runs to 17 residues. The V gene's germline CDR1 is SGDLS and CDR2 YYNGEE. Trimming took off 4 bases at V and 2 bases at J, with 18 bases between the two ends.